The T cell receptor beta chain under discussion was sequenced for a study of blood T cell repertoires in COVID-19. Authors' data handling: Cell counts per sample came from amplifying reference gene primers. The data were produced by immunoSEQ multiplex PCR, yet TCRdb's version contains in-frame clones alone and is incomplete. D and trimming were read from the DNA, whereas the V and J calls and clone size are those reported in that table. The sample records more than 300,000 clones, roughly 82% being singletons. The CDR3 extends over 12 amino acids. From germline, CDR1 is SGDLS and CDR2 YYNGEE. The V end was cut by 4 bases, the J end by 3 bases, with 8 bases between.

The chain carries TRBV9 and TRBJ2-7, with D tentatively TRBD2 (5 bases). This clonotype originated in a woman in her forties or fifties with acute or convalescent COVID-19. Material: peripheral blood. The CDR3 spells CASSSSGYEQYF. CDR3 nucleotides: TGTGCCAGCAGCTCAAGCGGCTACGAGCAGTACTTC. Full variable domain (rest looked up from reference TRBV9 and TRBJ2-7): DSGVTQTPKHLITATGQRVTLRCSPRSGDLSVYWYQQSLDQGLQFLIQYYNGEERAKGNILERFSAQQFPDLHSELNLSSLELGDSALYFCASSSSGYEQYFGPGTRLTVT.